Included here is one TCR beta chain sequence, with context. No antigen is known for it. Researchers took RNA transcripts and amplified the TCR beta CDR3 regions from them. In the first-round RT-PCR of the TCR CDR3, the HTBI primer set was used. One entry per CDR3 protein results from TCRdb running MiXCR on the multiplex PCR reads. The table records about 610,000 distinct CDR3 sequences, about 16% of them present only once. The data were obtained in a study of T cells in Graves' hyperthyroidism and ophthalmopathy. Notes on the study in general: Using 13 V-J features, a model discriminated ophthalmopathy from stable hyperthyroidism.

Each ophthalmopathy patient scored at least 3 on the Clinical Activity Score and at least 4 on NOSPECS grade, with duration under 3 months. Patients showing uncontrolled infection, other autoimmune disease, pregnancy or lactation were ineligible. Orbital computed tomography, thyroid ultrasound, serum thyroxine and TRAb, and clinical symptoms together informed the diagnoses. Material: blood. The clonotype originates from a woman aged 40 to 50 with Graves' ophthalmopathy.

CDR3 in DNA: TGTGCCACCAGCAACGGGGCGGGAGAGGCCGGGGAGCTGTTTTTT. It codes for CATSNGAGEAGELFF. This chain connects TRBV15 to TRBJ2-2; 7 nucleotides line up with TRBD2. The germline V gene has CDR1 LNHNV and CDR2 YYDKDF (reference sequence). The CDR3 length is 15 residues. Germline trimming cut 4 bases from V and 6 bases from J; bases unmatched to any gene: 8.